The 29 T cell receptor beta chains below were found in one sample sequenced in a study of cytomegalovirus exposure and HLA in healthy donors. The primer mix had 60 Vbeta and 13 Jbeta primers. Assay used: immunoSEQ multiplex PCR; TCRdb lists only in-frame clones, some missing. This table holds roughly 160,000 clones, approximately 79% found once. The sample taken for sequencing was PBMCs. Receptor source: a man aged 40-50 years in good health and CMV-seronegative.

The gene calls are TRBV2 and TRBJ2-2, with no clear D. The CDR3 is 13 residues long. CDR1 and CDR2 (germline): SNHLY, FYNNEI. The V end lost 7 bases, the J end lost 0 bases, and 6 bases lay between the germline ends. CDR3 nucleotides: TGTGCCAGCAATACTGCGAACACCGGGGAGCTGTTTTTT. Residues: CASNTANTGELFF. The full variable domain, its missing parts supplied by reference TRBV2 and TRBJ2-2, is EPEVTQTPSHQVTQMGQEVILRCVPISNHLYFYWYRQILGQKVEFLVSFYNNEISEKSEIFDDQFSVERPDGSNFTLKIRSTKLEDSAMYFCASNTANTGELFFGEGSRLTVL.

A note on this clone: The junction differs from germline at one of its ends, possibly a read error. The CDR3 region is CASSSNRGSKAGELFF. The CDR3 nucleotides read TGTGCTAGCAGCTCTAATAGAGGGAGCAAAGCCGGGGAGCTGTTTTTT. The gene calls are TRBV7-7 and TRBJ2-2; tentative D call: TRBD2 (5 bases). Germline CDR1 SSHAT, CDR2 FNYEAQ (reference sequence). CDR3 length: 16 amino acids.

This chain joins TRBV27 and TRBJ1-3; tentatively, D is TRBD1 (5 bases). The V and J ends lost 0 bases and 4 bases respectively, with 13 bases between them. Germline values: CDR1 MNHEY, CDR2 SMNVEV (reference sequence). The CDR3 runs 16 residues. CDR3 coding DNA: TGTGCCAGCAGTTTATCGGTGGGGGGAAGAGGAAACACCATATATTTT. It encodes CASSLSVGGRGNTIYF.

A single count supports this clone. The J gene is TRBJ2-7, the V gene TRBV29-1; tentative D call: TRBD2 (5 bases). The CDR3 loop spans 14 amino acids. Trimming removed 1 base at V and 0 bases at J, with 10 bases between. Germline V lookup: CDR1 SQVTM, CDR2 ANQGSEA. This chain's CDR3 is CSVEGWGDSYEQYF. DNA for the CDR3: TGCAGCGTTGAAGGCTGGGGAGACTCCTACGAGCAGTACTTC.

Points on this clone: One end of the junction is discordant with germline, which a read error may explain. V and J are TRBV11-3 and TRBJ2-4, with 11 bases aligning to TRBD2. The CDR3 spans 15 residues. From germline, CDR1 is SGHNT and CDR2 YENEEA. This CDR3 is CASSRASGRKNSQYF. The CDR3 DNA is TGTGCCAGCAGCCGCGCTAGCGGGAGGAAAAACAGTCAGTACTTC.

This clone was seen only a few times. The gene calls are TRBV7-9 and TRBJ1-1; D is possibly TRBD1 (6 bases). CDR1 and CDR2 from the germline V gene are SEHNR and FQNEAQ (reference sequence). V lost 8 bases and J lost 3, with 19 bases in between. CDR3 length equals 15 residues. The CDR3 coding sequence is TGTGCCAGCGGGGAGTTGGGGGCTTCGGACACTGAAGCTTTCTTT. It encodes CASGELGASDTEAFF.

The chain uses TRBV11-2 and TRBJ2-1; 7 nucleotides align to TRBD2. The V and J ends lost 5 bases and 6 bases, in that order; junction bases with no gene match: 4. Germline loops: CDR1 SGHAT, CDR2 FQNNGV. The CDR3 extends over 13 amino acids. The CDR3 DNA reads TGTGCCAGCAGCCTGGGGGGGAGCAATGAGCAGTTCTTC. Encoded protein: CASSLGGSNEQFF.

V usage is TRBV7-9 and J usage is TRBJ2-3; D gene unclear. V was shortened by 6 bases and J by 2 bases, with 3 bases between the two germline ends. The V gene's germline CDR1 is SEHNR and CDR2 FQNEAQ (reference sequence). The CDR3 runs 11 residues. The CDR3 protein is CASRHTDTQYF. The CDR3 bases are TGTGCCAGCAGACACACAGATACGCAGTATTTT.

CDR3 sequence: CSVELTLLSTQYF. For the CDR3, the DNA is TGCAGCGTTGAACTCACTCTTTTGAGTACCCAGTACTTC. V usage is TRBV29-1 and J usage is TRBJ2-5; D unresolved. CDR1 is SQVTM, CDR2 ANQGSEA, per germline. The CDR3 loop spans 13 amino acids. Trimming shortened V by 2 bases and J by 8 bases, and 15 bases separated the two germline ends. The full variable domain, its missing parts supplied by reference TRBV29-1 and TRBJ2-5, is SAVISQKPSRDICQRGTSLTIQCQVDSQVTMMFWYRQQPGQSLTLIATANQGSEATYESGFVIDKFPISRPNLTFSTLTVSNMSPEDSSIYLCSVELTLLSTQYFGPGTRLLVL.

V is TRBV7-8 and J is TRBJ2-2; 7 bases are a match to TRBD2. Unmatched junction bases numbered 6, after V lost 2 bases and J lost 3 bases. Per the germline V gene, CDR1 is SGHVS and CDR2 is FQNEAQ. CDR3 length: 16 residues. The CDR3 loop reads CASSLSSGIDTGELFF. For the CDR3, the DNA is TGTGCCAGCAGCTTATCCAGCGGGATCGACACCGGGGAGCTGTTTTTT.

The V and J genes are TRBV30 and TRBJ1-4; 7 nucleotides agree with TRBD1. CDR3 size: 12 residues. Germline V gene data show CDR1 as GTSNPN and CDR2 as SVGIG (reference sequence). With V trimmed by 5 bases and J by 8 bases, 5 bases remained unmatched. In DNA, the CDR3 is TGTGCCTGGGCCCCAGGGGGGGAAAAACTGTTTTTT. This gives the protein CAWAPGGEKLFF.

This clone has more than one count but fewer than ten. This chain uses TRBV19 with TRBJ2-5; 9 positions match TRBD2. CDR1 LNHDA and CDR2 SQIVND come from the germline V gene (reference sequence). The V and J ends lost 2 bases and 0 bases, in that order; junction bases with no gene match: 1. The CDR3 covers 15 residues. The CDR3: CASSILAGNQETQYF. CDR3 nucleotide sequence: TGTGCCAGTAGTATACTAGCGGGGAACCAAGAGACCCAGTACTTC.

As for this clone: At one end the junction does not follow the germline gene, possibly because of a read error. V gene TRBV7-9 combines with J gene TRBJ2-7; D possibly corresponds to TRBD2 (5 bases). This CDR3 is 14 amino acids long. CDR1 and CDR2 from the germline V gene are SEHNR and FQNEAQ (reference sequence). Written as DNA, the CDR3 is TGTTCCAGCAGCCCGACCGACGGAGGCTACGAGCAGTACTTC. Protein product: CSSSPTDGGYEQYF.

The chain combines TRBV7-9 with TRBJ2-1, with 11 nucleotides matching TRBD2. Per the germline V gene, CDR1 is SEHNR and CDR2 is FQNEAQ (reference sequence). J gave up 4 bases and V 5 bases, and 4 bases lay outside the gene matches. The length of the CDR3 is 15 residues. The CDR3: CASSIGTSGYNEQFF. CDR3 bases: TGTGCCAGCAGCATCGGGACTAGCGGTTACAATGAGCAGTTCTTC.

A single count supports this clone. The rearrangement uses TRBV27 and TRBJ1-6; the D gene is possibly TRBD1 (5 bases). CDR1 and CDR2 (germline): MNHEY, SMNVEV (reference sequence). Deletions cut 4 bases from V and 13 bases from J, with 11 bases between. CDR3 length equals 12 residues. CDR3 residues: CASSSVGAPLHF. DNA of the CDR3: TGTGCCAGCAGTTCAGTTGGGGCGCCCCTCCACTTT.

This chain connects TRBV5-1 to TRBJ2-7; 8 nucleotides agree with TRBD2. The J segment lost 1 base and the V segment lost 6 bases, leaving 6 bases of the junction unmatched. There are 14 residues in the CDR3. CDR1 is SGHRS, CDR2 YFSETQ, per germline. The CDR3 is CASMREVGSYEQYF. The DNA for the CDR3 is TGCGCCAGCATGCGGGAGGTTGGGTCCTACGAGCAGTACTTC.

The J gene is TRBJ2-7, the V gene TRBV19; tentative D call: TRBD1 (6 bases). Germline V gene lookup returns CDR1 LNHDA and CDR2 SQIVND (reference sequence). The CDR3 consists of 14 residues. Trimming took off 4 bases at V and 6 bases at J, with 16 bases between the two ends. CDR3 sequence reads: CASSTYRDTFEQYF. In DNA form, the CDR3 reads TGTGCCAGTAGTACTTACCGGGACACCTTCGAGCAGTACTTC.

The chain is built from TRBV6-1 and TRBJ2-7; 7 bases align to TRBD2. The CDR3 has 16 amino acids. The germline CDR1 and CDR2 sequences are MNHNS and SASEGT. Trimming cost V 1 base and J 6 bases; bases outside gene matches: 12. Written as DNA, the CDR3 is TGTGCCAGCAGTGAAGATGGGGGGGGGTCGGGCAGCGAGCAGTACTTC. Its protein is CASSEDGGGSGSEQYF.

J is TRBJ1-4 and V is TRBV28; a possible D gene is TRBD1 (6 bases). The CDR3 is made up of 14 amino acids. Trimming stripped 6 bases from V and 4 bases from J, with 12 bases between. From germline, CDR1 is MDHEN and CDR2 SYDVKM. CDR3 sequence: CASSVTGINEKLFF. The CDR3 coding sequence is TGTGCCAGCAGCGTCACAGGGATTAATGAAAAACTGTTTTTT.

The chain uses TRBV19 and TRBJ2-4; weak D call: TRBD2 (6 bases). CDR3 length equals 13 residues. Looked up from germline, CDR1 is LNHDA and CDR2 is SQIVND (reference sequence). V shed 6 bases and J shed 2 bases, with 8 bases lying between them. The CDR3 bases are TGTGCCAGTAGAAGGGACTCCAAAAACATTCAGTACTTC. Its translation is CASRRDSKNIQYF.

The chain carries TRBV7-9 and TRBJ1-1, with D tentatively TRBD1 (5 bases). This CDR3 comprises 14 residues. CDR1 is SEHNR, CDR2 FQNEAQ, per germline (reference sequence). The V and J ends lost 1 base and 6 bases respectively, with 12 bases between them. The chain's CDR3 is CASSLGEGKAEAFF. The CDR3 region has the DNA TGTGCCAGCAGCTTAGGGGAGGGGAAGGCTGAAGCTTTCTTT.

The rearrangement joins TRBV5-1 to TRBJ1-4, with TRBD1 as a possible D gene (5 bases). V lost 2 bases to trimming and J lost 2 bases, with 10 bases between them. Per germline, CDR1 SGHRS and CDR2 YFSETQ. The CDR3 loop spans 15 amino acids. CDR3 amino acids: CASSLHRITNEKLFF. The CDR3 nucleotides are TGCGCCAGCAGCTTACACAGGATTACTAATGAAAAACTGTTTTTT.

V is TRBV11-3 and J is TRBJ1-1; weak D call: TRBD1 (5 bases). The germline V and J ends were trimmed by 8 bases and 1 base, with 11 bases remaining between them. Looked up from germline, CDR1 is SGHNT and CDR2 is YENEEA. CDR3 size: 13 residues. This chain's CDR3 is CASSTGGNTEAFF. CDR3 bases: TGTGCCAGCTCCACGGGGGGGAACACTGAAGCTTTCTTT.

This chain links TRBV7-2 with TRBJ1-5; TRBD1 matches at 8 bases. V lost 3 bases to trimming and J lost 6 bases; unmatched junction nucleotides: 1. This CDR3 contains 13 residues. Germline-derived CDR1 and CDR2 are SGHTA and FQGNSA. The CDR3 DNA follows: TGTGCCAGCAGCTTGGACAGGGTTCAGCCCCAGCATTTT. It is translated as CASSLDRVQPQHF. Using reference TRBV7-2 and TRBJ1-5 for the parts outside the CDR3, the full variable domain is GAGVSQSPSNKVTEKGKDVELRCDPISGHTALYWYRQSLGQGLEFLIYFQGNSAPDKSGLPSDRFSAERTGGSVSTLTIQRTQQEDSAVYLCASSLDRVQPQHFGDGTRLSIL.

This chain joins TRBV2 and TRBJ2-7; 7 positions agree with TRBD1. This CDR3 is 12 amino acids long. J gave up 5 bases and V 5 bases, and 3 bases lay outside the gene matches. The germline CDR1 and CDR2 sequences are SNHLY and FYNNEI. The CDR3 DNA is TGTGCCAGCAGTCGGGACAGCAACGAGCAGTACTTC. This sequence encodes CASSRDSNEQYF.

The chain has TRBV11-1 and TRBJ2-5; 7 bases agree with TRBD2. V lost 5 bases and J lost 0; bases outside the gene matches: 9. The CDR3 covers 16 residues. Germline V gene data show CDR1 as SGHAT and CDR2 as FQDESV (reference sequence). The CDR3 sequence is CASSPRGEYHQETQYF. The CDR3 DNA reads TGTGCCAGCAGCCCCCGGGGGGAGTATCACCAAGAGACCCAGTACTTC.

This clone has a handful of counts. This chain uses TRBV4-1 with TRBJ2-7; no reliable D call. The CDR3 has 13 amino acids. CDR1 and CDR2 from the germline V gene are MGHRA and YSYEKL. Between the trimmed V and J ends, which lost 4 bases and 0 bases, there was a span of 7 bases. The CDR3 DNA follows: TGCGCCAGCAGCCCCCTAGTCTCCTACGAGCAGTACTTC. Amino acid sequence: CASSPLVSYEQYF.

The CDR3 protein is CASSPSTGGVTQYF. The CDR3 DNA sequence: TGCGCCAGCAGCCCCAGTACAGGAGGGGTTACGCAGTATTTT. This sequence joins TRBV5-1 and TRBJ2-3; D perhaps matches TRBD2 (6 bases). The germline gives CDR1 SGHRS, CDR2 YFSETQ. Trimming removed 4 bases at V and 8 bases at J, with 17 bases between. The CDR3 length is 14 residues.

The CDR3 region is CSVPRTGDYEQYF. The CDR3 DNA is TGCAGCGTTCCCCGGACAGGGGACTACGAGCAGTACTTC. The rearrangement links TRBV29-1 to TRBJ2-7, with TRBD1 matching over 9 bases. Trimming cost V 5 bases and J 3 bases; bases outside gene matches: 5. The CDR3 is 13 residues long. Germline V gives CDR1 SQVTM, CDR2 ANQGSEA.